Below are 10 T cell receptor beta chains sequenced from a single sample in a study of OX40 agonist ivuxolimab in advanced cancers. To prepare the library, the immunoSEQ multiplex PCR assay was applied. The source is immuneACCESS, and TCRdb retained only in-frame sequences with V and J called. Part of the clones is not carried over; for the studies checked, unresolved V genes explain less than half of this, and the remainder is unexplained. This sample comprises nearly 80,000 clones, approximately 84% of them detected only once. Approximately 25% of the sample belongs to the ten largest clones. This sample comprised CD4+ or CD8+ T cells sorted from blood, obtained in a trial of the OX40 agonist ivuxolimab. All receptors come from an adult with an advanced solid tumor such as melanoma, head and neck, liver or kidney cancer.

The chain carries TRBV5-1 and TRBJ2-3; D possibly corresponds to TRBD2 (6 bases). Germline CDR1 is SGHRS and CDR2 is YFSETQ. The CDR3 is 16 residues long. V gave up 1 base and J gave up 0 bases, with 12 bases separating them. CDR3 coding DNA: TGCGCCAGCAGCTTGAGCGGGTCAACTAGCACAGATACGCAGTATTTT. This translates into CASSLSGSTSTDTQYF.

The V and J genes are TRBV7-9 and TRBJ1-5, with D tentatively TRBD1 (5 bases). Germline V CDR1 and CDR2: SEHNR, FQNEAQ (reference sequence). The CDR3 is 14 residues long. With 4 bases removed from V and 4 bases from J, the gap between germline ends came to 11 bases. CDR3 nucleotides: TGTGCCAGCAGCTCGGGGACTTCTAATCAGCCCCAGCATTTT. This translates into CASSSGTSNQPQHF.

This chain links TRBV10-2 with TRBJ1-4; 8 bases fit TRBD1. The germline V gene has CDR1 WSHSY and CDR2 SAAADI. Trimming at V came to 2 bases and at J to 8 bases, leaving 7 bases not matched to a gene. The CDR3 loop spans 15 amino acids. CDR3 amino acids: CASSEPGQGREKLFF. CDR3 in DNA: TGCGCCAGCAGTGAGCCCGGACAGGGTAGAGAAAAACTGTTTTTT.

The chain is built from TRBV9 and TRBJ2-7; D not resolved. Germline V gene lookup returns CDR1 SGDLS and CDR2 YYNGEE. Trimming took 4 bases from V and 4 from J, leaving 24 bases between them. The CDR3 extends over 17 amino acids. The CDR3 loop is CASSPRTLSNQRYEQYF. CDR3 sequence (DNA): TGTGCCAGCAGCCCCCGTACTTTATCCAACCAAAGATACGAGCAGTACTTC.

The V call is TRBV27, the J call TRBJ2-2; no reliable D call. The CDR3 sequence is 12 residues long. Germline CDR1 reads MNHEY; CDR2 reads SMNVEV (reference sequence). V lost 6 bases, J lost 7 bases, and 9 bases lay in between. Here the CDR3 DNA reads TGTGCCAGCAGCTTAGTGGGCGGGGAGCTGTTTTTT. This gives the protein CASSLVGGELFF.

The chain links TRBV7-9 to TRBJ2-7; no clear D gene. Per germline, CDR1 SEHNR and CDR2 FQNEAQ (reference sequence). The V and J ends lost 1 base and 2 bases respectively, with 9 bases between them. The CDR3 loop spans 14 amino acids. This chain's CDR3 is CASSLEARAYEQYF. CDR3 coding DNA: TGTGCCAGCAGCTTAGAGGCCAGAGCCTACGAGCAGTACTTC.

This rearrangement joins TRBV28 to TRBJ2-4; 12 bases fit TRBD1. Per germline, CDR1 MDHEN and CDR2 SYDVKM. CDR3 length: 16 amino acids. V trimming: 6 bases; J trimming: 7 bases; junction bases outside the gene matches: 10. The CDR3 sequence is CASSRLTGQGANIQYF. The CDR3 DNA is TGTGCCAGCAGCCGGCTTACGGGACAGGGGGCCAACATTCAGTACTTC.

This chain uses TRBV5-4 with TRBJ1-4, with D possibly TRBD1 on 6 matching bases. V was cut by 2 bases and J by 0 bases, with 8 bases left in between. From germline, CDR1 is SGHNT and CDR2 YYREEE (reference sequence). The CDR3 is 15 residues long. DNA of the CDR3: TGTGCCAGCAGCTTAGGGGGAGCAACTAATGAAAAACTGTTTTTT. Translation gives CASSLGGATNEKLFF.

The chain uses TRBV10-3 and TRBJ1-5, with a tentative D call TRBD1 (5 bases). The CDR3 covers 14 residues. Germline V gives CDR1 ENHRY, CDR2 SYGVKD. The V end lost 6 bases, the J end lost 6 bases, and 15 bases lay between the germline ends. CDR3 sequence: CAISLDGQSQPQHF. CDR3 nucleotides: TGTGCCATCAGCTTGGACGGACAAAGTCAGCCCCAGCATTTT.

The rearrangement links TRBV6-6 to TRBJ1-6, with D unclear. Trimming took off 0 bases at V and 8 bases at J, with 8 bases between the two ends. The germline V gene has CDR1 MNHNY and CDR2 SVGAGI (reference sequence). CDR3 size: 14 residues. CDR3 nucleotides: TGTGCCAGCAGTTACTCTGGGCGGGATTCACCCCTCCACTTT. This sequence encodes CASSYSGRDSPLHF.